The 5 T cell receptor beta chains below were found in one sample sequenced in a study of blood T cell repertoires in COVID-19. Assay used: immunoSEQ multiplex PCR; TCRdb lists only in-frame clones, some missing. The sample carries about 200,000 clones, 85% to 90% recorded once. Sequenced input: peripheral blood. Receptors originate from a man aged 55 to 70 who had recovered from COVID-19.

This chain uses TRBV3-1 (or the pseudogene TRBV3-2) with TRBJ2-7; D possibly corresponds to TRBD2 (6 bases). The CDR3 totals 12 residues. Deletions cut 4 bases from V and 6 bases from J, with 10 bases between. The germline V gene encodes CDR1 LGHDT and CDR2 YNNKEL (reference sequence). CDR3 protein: CASSRSGVEQYF. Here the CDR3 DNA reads TGTGCCAGCAGCCGGTCGGGGGTCGAGCAGTACTTC.

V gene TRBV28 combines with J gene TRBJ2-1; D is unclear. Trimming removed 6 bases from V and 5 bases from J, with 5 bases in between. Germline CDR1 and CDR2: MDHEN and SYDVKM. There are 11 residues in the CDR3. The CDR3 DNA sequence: TGTGCCAGCAGCCTTAACAATGAGCAGTTCTTC. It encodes CASSLNNEQFF.

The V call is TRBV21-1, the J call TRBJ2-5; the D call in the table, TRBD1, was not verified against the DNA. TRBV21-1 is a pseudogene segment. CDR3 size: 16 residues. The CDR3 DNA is TGTGCCAGCAGCAAAGGTGGGGGCAGGGGGTTGGAGACCCAGTACTTC. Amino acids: CASSKGGGRGLETQYF.

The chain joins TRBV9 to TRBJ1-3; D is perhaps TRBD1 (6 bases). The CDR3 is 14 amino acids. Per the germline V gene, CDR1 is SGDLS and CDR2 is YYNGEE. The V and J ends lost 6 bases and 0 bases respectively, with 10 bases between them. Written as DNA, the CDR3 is TGTGCCAGCACCACAGGGAACTCTGGAAACACCATATATTTT. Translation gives CASTTGNSGNTIYF.

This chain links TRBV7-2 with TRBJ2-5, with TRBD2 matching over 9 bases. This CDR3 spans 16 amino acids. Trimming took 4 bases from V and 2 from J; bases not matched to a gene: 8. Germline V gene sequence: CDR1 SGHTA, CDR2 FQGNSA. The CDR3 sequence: CASSWVAGGQQETQYF. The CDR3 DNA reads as TGTGCCAGCAGCTGGGTGGCGGGAGGGCAGCAAGAGACCCAGTACTTC.